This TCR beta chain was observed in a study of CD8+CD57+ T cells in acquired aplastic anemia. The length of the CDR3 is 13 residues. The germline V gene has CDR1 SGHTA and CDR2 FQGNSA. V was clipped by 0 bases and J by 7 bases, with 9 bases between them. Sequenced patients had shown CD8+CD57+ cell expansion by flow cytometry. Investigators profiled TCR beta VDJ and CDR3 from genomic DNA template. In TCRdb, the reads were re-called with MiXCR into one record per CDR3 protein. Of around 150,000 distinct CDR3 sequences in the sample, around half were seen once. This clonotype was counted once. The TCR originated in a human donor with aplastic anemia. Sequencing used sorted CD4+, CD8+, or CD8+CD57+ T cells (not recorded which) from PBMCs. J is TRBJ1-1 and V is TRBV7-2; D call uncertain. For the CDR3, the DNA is TGTGCCAGCAGCTTAGCGCCGAACCTTGAAGCTTTCTTT. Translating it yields CASSLAPNLEAFF.